This T cell receptor beta chain stems from a study of CD8 T cells in ankylosing spondylitis. Overall study results and limits: Disease-linked clones reportedly concentrated significantly in matched ankylosing spondylitis synovial fluid. Clones linked with disease were CD8+ and fairly uncommon in the peripheral blood.

Germline V gene lookup returns CDR1 MNHEY and CDR2 SMNVEV (reference sequence). The V end was cut by 4 bases, the J end by 5 bases, with 14 bases between. This CDR3 is 14 amino acids long. This clonotype has ten or more counts. Its antigen is currently unknown. Quantitative 5'-RACE with molecular barcodes produced the TCR beta libraries. MiXCR, applied by TCRdb to the 5' RACE reads, yields one record per CDR3 protein. The repertoire holds about 130,000 distinct CDR3 sequences, 6% to 8% seen once, with roughly 12% in the top ten. This chain joins TRBV27 and TRBJ2-5, with D hard to call. The receptor comes from a female donor with ankylosing spondylitis or in good health (not recorded which). The sequenced material came from blood, either unsorted or a sorted T cell fraction (not recorded which). CDR3 in amino acids: CASSWQTHGETQYF. Here the CDR3 DNA reads TGTGCCAGCAGTTGGCAGACTCACGGGGAGACCCAGTACTTC.